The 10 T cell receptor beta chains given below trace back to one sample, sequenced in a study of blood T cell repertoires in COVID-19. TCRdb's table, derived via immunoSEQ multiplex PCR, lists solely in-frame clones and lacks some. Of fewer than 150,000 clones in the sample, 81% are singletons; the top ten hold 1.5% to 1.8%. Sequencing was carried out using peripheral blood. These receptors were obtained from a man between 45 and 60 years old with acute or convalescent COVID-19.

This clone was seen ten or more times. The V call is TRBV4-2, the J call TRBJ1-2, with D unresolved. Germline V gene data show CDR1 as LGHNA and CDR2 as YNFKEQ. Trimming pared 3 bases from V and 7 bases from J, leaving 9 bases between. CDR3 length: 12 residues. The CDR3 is CASSQVRAGYTF. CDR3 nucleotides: TGTGCCAGCAGCCAGGTCCGCGCTGGCTACACCTTC.

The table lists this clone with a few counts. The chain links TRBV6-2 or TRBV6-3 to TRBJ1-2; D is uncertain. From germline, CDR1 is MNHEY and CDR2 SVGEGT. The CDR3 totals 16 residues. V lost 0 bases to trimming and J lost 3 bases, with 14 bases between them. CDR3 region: CASSYSWARSHYGYTF. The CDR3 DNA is TGTGCCAGCAGTTACTCATGGGCCAGGTCGCACTATGGCTACACCTTC.

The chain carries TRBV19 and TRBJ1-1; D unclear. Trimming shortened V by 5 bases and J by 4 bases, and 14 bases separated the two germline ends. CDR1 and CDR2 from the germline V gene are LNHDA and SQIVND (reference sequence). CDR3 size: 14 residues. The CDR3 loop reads CASSSRTRGTEAFF. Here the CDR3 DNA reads TGTGCCAGTAGTTCCCGAACTCGGGGCACTGAAGCTTTCTTT.

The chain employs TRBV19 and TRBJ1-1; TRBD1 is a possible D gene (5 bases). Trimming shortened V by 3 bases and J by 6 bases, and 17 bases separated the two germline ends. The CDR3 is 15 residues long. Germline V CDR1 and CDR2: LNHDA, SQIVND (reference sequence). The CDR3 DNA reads TGTGCCAGTAGTATCCCGCAATCTCGGGGGGCTGAAGCTTTCTTT. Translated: CASSIPQSRGAEAFF.

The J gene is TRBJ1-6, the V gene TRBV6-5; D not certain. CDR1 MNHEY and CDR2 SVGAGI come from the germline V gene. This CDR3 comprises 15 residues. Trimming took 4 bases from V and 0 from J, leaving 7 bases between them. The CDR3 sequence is CASSSPSSYNSPLHF. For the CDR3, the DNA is TGTGCCAGCAGTTCCCCCAGCTCCTATAATTCACCCCTCCACTTT.

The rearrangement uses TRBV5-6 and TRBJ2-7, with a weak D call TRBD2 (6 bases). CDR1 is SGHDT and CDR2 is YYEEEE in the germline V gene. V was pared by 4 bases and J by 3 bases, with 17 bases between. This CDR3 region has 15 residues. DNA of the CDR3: TGTGCCAGCAGCCCGGGACTTTCGGGGGTCTACGAGCAGTACTTC. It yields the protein CASSPGLSGVYEQYF.

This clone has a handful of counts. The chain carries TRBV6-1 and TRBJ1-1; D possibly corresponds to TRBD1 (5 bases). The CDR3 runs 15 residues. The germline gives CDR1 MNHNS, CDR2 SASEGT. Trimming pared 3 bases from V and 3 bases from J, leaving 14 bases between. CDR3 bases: TGTGCCAGCAGTGACCACAGTACAGGAGACACTGAAGCTTTCTTT. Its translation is CASSDHSTGDTEAFF.

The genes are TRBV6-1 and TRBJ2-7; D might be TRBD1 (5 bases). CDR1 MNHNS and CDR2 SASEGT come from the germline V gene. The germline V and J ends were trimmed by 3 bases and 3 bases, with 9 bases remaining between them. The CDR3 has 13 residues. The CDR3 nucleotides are TGTGCCAGCAGTGAGCCAGGGATCTACGAGCAGTACTTC. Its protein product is CASSEPGIYEQYF.

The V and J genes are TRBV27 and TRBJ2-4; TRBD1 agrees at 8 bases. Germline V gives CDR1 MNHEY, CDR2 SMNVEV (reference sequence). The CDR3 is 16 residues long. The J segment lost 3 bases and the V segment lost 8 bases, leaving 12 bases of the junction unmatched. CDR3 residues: CASSPAGGWGKNIQYF. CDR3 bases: TGTGCCAGCTCTCCAGCAGGGGGCTGGGGCAAAAACATTCAGTACTTC.

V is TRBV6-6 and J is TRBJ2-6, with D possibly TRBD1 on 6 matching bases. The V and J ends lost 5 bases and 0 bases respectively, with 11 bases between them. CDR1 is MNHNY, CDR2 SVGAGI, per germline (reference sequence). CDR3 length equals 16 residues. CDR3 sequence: CASSQDSISGANVLTF. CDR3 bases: TGTGCCAGCAGTCAGGACAGTATCTCTGGGGCCAACGTCCTGACTTTC.